A single T cell receptor beta chain is shown here with its context. Its specificity is unknown. Treatment specified: oral pan-JAK inhibitor, 5-10 mg twice daily. This record belongs to a study of CD8+ T cells in alopecia areata. About the research overall: Those treated were given oral tofacitinib at 5 to 10 mg twice daily. Study-wide findings and caveats: Scalp specimens additionally yield sequences from normal skin's resident alphabeta T cells. Patients showed less clear TCR sequence sharing than mice, possibly partly because of HLA diversity.

After isolation, RNA underwent reverse transcription to generate cDNA as the sequencing template. Here immunoSEQ multiplex PCR was the method, and the copy in TCRdb shows in-frame clones only, minus some. There are around 120,000 clones in the sample; under 65% occur only once, and around 6% lies in the top ten. This CDR3 comprises 15 residues. After removal of 4 bases from V and 7 bases from J, the junction contained 5 bases not matched to a gene. The V gene's germline CDR1 is LGHNA and CDR2 YSLEER. The TCR originated in a human donor with alopecia areata. This sequence joins TRBV4-3 and TRBJ2-1; 12 nucleotides agree with TRBD2. This specimen consisted of CD4+ T cells sorted from blood, obtained at week 4, from a patient treated with tofacitinib. CDR3 nucleotide sequence: TGCGCCAGCAGCCTCGGACTAGCGGGAAATAATGAGCAGTTCTTC. Translating it yields CASSLGLAGNNEQFF.